Listed below are T cell receptor beta chains from one sample, sequenced in a study of PD-L1 blockade in urothelial cancer. Repertoires were generated with immunoSEQ multiplex PCR, while TCRdb's copy carries only in-frame clones and drops some. Of some 120,000 clones in the sample, about 81% were seen once. Specimen: PBMCs, collected around atezolizumab (anti-PD-L1) treatment. The receptor set was obtained from a man aged 50-60 years with urothelial cancer. The conserved cysteine and the conserved F or W are not part of the CDR3 here.

CDR3: ASSLTGNTEAF
V: TRBV28
J: TRBJ1-1

CDR3: ASRWTSGNTGELF
V: TRBV2
J: TRBJ2-2

CDR3: ASSPGLVYSYNEQF
V: TRBV27
J: TRBJ2-1

CDR3: ASSPRTSVASSYEQY
V: TRBV7-9
J: TRBJ2-7

CDR3: ASSLRLGNTGELF
V: TRBV11-3
J: TRBJ2-2

CDR3: ASSLAGAKNSPLH
V: TRBV7-9
J: TRBJ1-6

CDR3: ASSMNMNTEAF
V: TRBV19
J: TRBJ1-1

CDR3: ASSMAYRGSQPQH
V: TRBV19
J: TRBJ1-5

CDR3: ASSQSRQGTGNTIY
V: TRBV16
J: TRBJ1-3

CDR3: AISELGKAIYEQY
V: TRBV10-3
J: TRBJ2-7

CDR3: ASSLSRTTDTQY
V: TRBV7-9
J: TRBJ2-3

CDR3: ASSPTGNADTQY
V: TRBV11-2
J: TRBJ2-3